This T cell receptor (beta chain) emerged from a study of T cells expressing NK-cell markers. Germline assignment: CDR1 MNHEY and CDR2 SVGEGT. The CDR3 sequence is 15 residues long. TCRdb reanalyzed the 5' RACE reads, giving one entry per CDR3 protein sequence and no DNA. The sample's table shows about 260,000 distinct CDR3 sequences. This TCR came from a woman aged 18-69 years in good health. Sample: blood T cells: a sorted CD56 or NKG2C T cell subset, CD4+ or CD8+ T cells, or bulk PBMC T cells (not recorded which). The chain recombines TRBV6-2 or TRBV6-3 with TRBJ2-4; with no DNA, the TCRdb D assignment of TRBD2 cannot be verified. CDR3 in amino acids: CASTLAGGEQNIQYF.